The text below deals with one TCR beta chain. The sample comes from a study of T cells after yellow fever vaccination. This CDR3 contains 14 residues. Germline V CDR1 and CDR2: SGHTA, FQGTGA. Trimming took off 4 bases at V and 6 bases at J, with 14 bases between the two ends. MiXCR, applied by TCRdb to the 5' RACE reads, yields one record per CDR3 protein. Seen here are around 300,000 distinct CDR3 sequences, 3.5% to 4.5% observed once, and the top ten hold 19%. V usage is TRBV7-3 and J usage is TRBJ2-3; D unclear. The sequenced sample was PBMCs, obtained 15 days after the yellow fever booster vaccination. The receptor was isolated from a man between 18 and 29 years old who received the YFV17D yellow fever vaccine. The CDR3 region has the DNA TGTGCCAGCAGCTCAATCGGACCGGGCGATACGCAGTATTTT. Translated, it gives CASSSIGPGDTQYF.